These 23 T cell receptor beta chains came from one sample sequenced in a study of cytomegalovirus exposure and HLA in healthy donors. The PCR used 60 Vbeta and 13 Jbeta primers. Generated by immunoSEQ multiplex PCR, the TCRdb table keeps only in-frame clones and is missing some. The sample comprises about 120,000 clones, approximately 72% of which are singletons, and less than 2% rests with the top ten. Sequenced sample: PBMCs. These receptors came from a young man in good health and CMV-seronegative.

The chain employs TRBV27 and TRBJ2-5; TRBD1 aligns across 9 bases. The J call could be wrong; TRBJ2-7 is a better fit for the DNA end. The CDR3 runs 12 residues. Per the germline V gene, CDR1 is MNHEY and CDR2 is SMNVEV (reference sequence). CDR3 amino acids: CATGTGKYEQYF. In nucleotides, the CDR3 is TGTGCCACCGGGACAGGGAAATACGAGCAGTACTTC.

CDR3 DNA sequence: TGTGCCAGTAGATCGACAGGATTTGGAAACACCATATATTTT. This translates into CASRSTGFGNTIYF. V usage is TRBV19 and J usage is TRBJ1-3; maybe TRBD1 (6 bases). Germline V gene data show CDR1 as LNHDA and CDR2 as SQIVND (reference sequence). The CDR3 spans 14 residues. Trimming removed 6 bases at V and 3 bases at J, with 12 bases between.

This clone was counted a single time. The rearrangement uses TRBV19 and TRBJ1-2, with 10 positions matching TRBD1. CDR3 length: 14 amino acids. With 6 bases clipped from V and 6 bases from J, the junction kept 7 bases outside the gene matches. Germline V gene data show CDR1 as LNHDA and CDR2 as SQIVND (reference sequence). The CDR3 loop reads CASRKTGGSDGYTF. The CDR3 DNA is TGTGCCAGTAGAAAGACAGGGGGCTCGGATGGCTACACCTTC. The whole variable domain, filled in from reference TRBV19 and TRBJ1-2, reads DGGITQSPKYLFRKEGQNVTLSCEQNLNHDAMYWYRQDPGQGLRLIYYSQIVNDFQKGDIAEGYSVSREKKESFPLTVTSAQKNPTAFYLCASRKTGGSDGYTFGSGTRLTVV.

This clone has only a few counts. This rearrangement joins TRBV12-5 to TRBJ2-1; 10 bases line up with TRBD2. CDR3 length equals 15 residues. Germline CDR1 reads LGHNT; CDR2 reads FRNRAP. Trimming removed 10 bases from V and 2 bases from J; junction bases left unmatched: 8. CDR3 sequence (DNA): TGTGCTACCTCTAGCGGGAGCGAGGCCTACAATGAGCAGTTCTTC. It yields the protein CATSSGSEAYNEQFF.

The chain links TRBV18 to TRBJ1-3; 9 nucleotides align to TRBD1. Germline loops: CDR1 KGHSH, CDR2 LQKENI. There are 15 residues in the CDR3. V shed 5 bases, J shed 3 bases, and the junction held 5 bases outside the gene matches. CDR3 bases: TGTGCCAGCTCATCGGGACAGGGATTTGGAAACACCATATATTTT. Its translation is CASSSGQGFGNTIYF. Together with reference TRBV18 and TRBJ1-3, the CDR3 gives the full variable domain: NAGVMQNPRHLVRRRGQEARLRCSPMKGHSHVYWYRQLPEEGLKFMVYLQKENIIDESGMPKERFSAEFPKEGPSILRIQQVVRGDSAAYFCASSSGQGFGNTIYFGEGSWLTVV.

This chain links TRBV11-2 with TRBJ2-1, with D perhaps TRBD2 (5 bases). From germline, CDR1 is SGHAT and CDR2 FQNNGV. Trimming stripped 5 bases from V and 5 bases from J, with 16 bases between. CDR3 length: 15 amino acids. CDR3 region: CASSPRLRADNEQFF. DNA for the CDR3: TGTGCCAGCAGCCCCCGACTAAGGGCGGACAATGAGCAGTTCTTC.

The chain uses TRBV29-1 and TRBJ2-4; possible D gene TRBD2, 5 bases. This CDR3 is built from 15 residues. Trimming shortened V by 7 bases and J by 0 bases, and 16 bases separated the two germline ends. Germline V gene sequence: CDR1 SQVTM, CDR2 ANQGSEA. This CDR3 is CSASEGRIAKNIQYF. DNA of the CDR3: TGCAGCGCCTCCGAGGGCAGGATAGCCAAAAACATTCAGTACTTC.

V and J are TRBV28 and TRBJ1-5; 9 positions agree with TRBD1. This CDR3 has 18 amino acids. Germline V gene sequence: CDR1 MDHEN, CDR2 SYDVKM. The V segment lost 6 bases and the J segment 0 bases; nucleotides outside the gene matches: 12. The CDR3 is CASSFHQGQGYSNQPQHF. CDR3 nucleotide sequence: TGTGCCAGCAGCTTTCACCAGGGACAGGGTTATAGCAATCAGCCCCAGCATTTT.

Written as DNA, the CDR3 is TGTGCCAGCAGTGGACAGAATTCACCCCTCCACTTT. Its translation: CASSGQNSPLHF. The chain links TRBV6-1 to TRBJ1-6; D might be TRBD1 (5 bases). CDR3 length equals 12 residues. Trimming took off 4 bases at V and 7 bases at J, with 5 bases between the two ends. Per the germline V gene, CDR1 is MNHNS and CDR2 is SASEGT.

This chain links TRBV6-5 with TRBJ2-1; perhaps TRBD2 as D (5 bases). V was pared by 7 bases and J by 3 bases, with 10 bases between. Germline V gives CDR1 MNHEY, CDR2 SVGAGI. The CDR3 contains 13 residues. The CDR3 loop reads CASIGVFYNEQFF. The CDR3, as DNA: TGTGCCAGCATCGGGGTCTTCTACAATGAGCAGTTCTTC.

V and J are TRBV7-2 and TRBJ1-1; the D is unclear. Germline-derived CDR1 and CDR2 are SGHTA and FQGNSA. V was cut by 4 bases and J by 5 bases, with 11 bases left in between. The CDR3 has 13 amino acids. Written as DNA, the CDR3 is TGTGCCAGCAGCTATACGAGGTCGACTGAAGCTTTCTTT. Residues: CASSYTRSTEAFF. The full variable domain, completed using reference TRBV7-2 and TRBJ1-1, is GAGVSQSPSNKVTEKGKDVELRCDPISGHTALYWYRQSLGQGLEFLIYFQGNSAPDKSGLPSDRFSAERTGGSVSTLTIQRTQQEDSAVYLCASSYTRSTEAFFGQGTRLTVV.

The V and J genes are TRBV5-1 and TRBJ2-3; 14 bases map to TRBD2. The CDR3 is 17 amino acids. In germline, CDR1 is SGHRS, CDR2 YFSETQ. V trimming: 4 bases; J trimming: 5 bases; junction bases outside the gene matches: 9. In DNA form, the CDR3 reads TGCGCCAGCAGCAATCCGACTAGCGGGGGGGACATAGATACGCAGTATTTT. It specifies CASSNPTSGGDIDTQYF.

The chain uses TRBV29-1 and TRBJ2-7; 7 bases line up with TRBD1. The CDR3 contains 15 residues. Germline values: CDR1 SQVTM, CDR2 ANQGSEA. The V segment lost 3 bases and the J segment 2 bases; nucleotides outside the gene matches: 10. The DNA of the CDR3 is TGCAGCGTTGAGGTTGGGGCACAGGGGACCTACGAGCAGTACTTC. It encodes CSVEVGAQGTYEQYF.

This chain uses TRBV29-1 with TRBJ1-4, with unresolved D. V dropped 4 bases and J dropped 8 bases, with 17 bases sitting between them. The germline V gene has CDR1 SQVTM and CDR2 ANQGSEA. This CDR3 spans 14 amino acids. DNA of the CDR3: TGCAGCGTTGTTGATTGGGTCTCGGGGGAAAAACTGTTTTTT. It specifies CSVVDWVSGEKLFF. The variable domain in full, completed from reference TRBV29-1 and TRBJ1-4, reads SAVISQKPSRDICQRGTSLTIQCQVDSQVTMMFWYRQQPGQSLTLIATANQGSEATYESGFVIDKFPISRPNLTFSTLTVSNMSPEDSSIYLCSVVDWVSGEKLFFGSGTQLSVL.

The CDR3 DNA reads as TGCAGCGTTGTGGGGGGTGGCACAGATACGCAGTATTTT. Translation gives CSVVGGGTDTQYF. The rearrangement links TRBV29-1 to TRBJ2-3; D might be TRBD2 (6 bases). Trimming removed 4 bases at V and 1 base at J, with 9 bases between. The length of the CDR3 is 13 residues. Germline V lookup: CDR1 SQVTM, CDR2 ANQGSEA.

This clone was recorded a few times. This sequence joins TRBV5-4 and TRBJ2-5; 7 positions agree with TRBD2. The trim removed 3 bases at V and 5 bases at J, leaving 13 bases unmatched. CDR1 and CDR2 (germline): SGHNT, YYREEE (reference sequence). This CDR3 region has 16 residues. Here the CDR3 reads CASSYSGLVKGETQYF. The CDR3 DNA reads as TGTGCCAGCAGCTACTCCGGACTAGTCAAAGGCGAGACCCAGTACTTC.

The rearrangement joins TRBV18 to TRBJ1-1; the D gene is possibly TRBD1 (5 bases). V shed 3 bases and J shed 8 bases, with 22 bases lying between them. In germline, CDR1 is KGHSH, CDR2 LQKENI. CDR3 length: 16 amino acids. CDR3 protein: CASSPPSGGWSVEAFF. CDR3 bases: TGTGCCAGCTCACCGCCCTCGGGGGGTTGGAGTGTGGAAGCTTTCTTT.

The chain employs TRBV4-2 and TRBJ2-5; 8 nucleotides agree with TRBD1. The DNA end favors TRBJ2-7, so the J call may be wrong. The germline V gene has CDR1 LGHNA and CDR2 YNFKEQ. The CDR3 consists of 15 residues. The DNA of the CDR3 is TGTGCCAGCAGCCAAGCGGACAGGGTACTCGACGAGCAGTACTTC. Encoded protein: CASSQADRVLDEQYF.

A remark on this clone: At one boundary the junction diverges from the germline segment, which might be a read error. This sequence joins TRBV5-3 and TRBJ1-2; no clear D gene. TRBV5-3 is an open reading frame whose function is uncertain. The CDR3 sequence is 12 residues long. In DNA form, the CDR3 reads TGTGCCTGGGGAGGACGTTACTATGGCTACCCCTTC. Translation: CAWGGRYYGYPF.

The gene calls are TRBV5-1 and TRBJ2-5; D might be TRBD1 (6 bases). Trimming left V 1 base short and J 2 bases short, with 12 bases between. Germline V lookup: CDR1 SGHRS, CDR2 YFSETQ. There are 15 residues in the CDR3. CDR3 in amino acids: CASSLSGHTQETQYF. The CDR3 region has the DNA TGCGCCAGCAGCTTGTCGGGACACACACAAGAGACCCAGTACTTC.

The chain links TRBV6-5 to TRBJ1-5; D uncertain. This CDR3 comprises 12 residues. Trimming removed 4 bases at V and 6 bases at J, with 7 bases between. From germline, CDR1 is MNHEY and CDR2 SVGAGI. The CDR3 sequence: CASSFQAQPQHF. The DNA for the CDR3 is TGTGCCAGCAGTTTCCAAGCTCAGCCCCAGCATTTT.

In its sample, this clone was seen a few times. This sequence joins TRBV28 and TRBJ1-2; no firm D call. Germline CDR1 and CDR2: MDHEN and SYDVKM. Deletions cut 7 bases from V and 2 bases from J, with 11 bases between. This CDR3 has 13 amino acids. CDR3 amino acids: CASNRVLNYGYTF. CDR3 nucleotide sequence: TGTGCCAGCAATCGGGTCTTGAACTATGGCTACACCTTC.

This clone showed up just a few times. CDR3: CASTIRAGGLYAEAFF. The DNA for the CDR3 is TGTGCCAGTACCATCCGGGCGGGGGGGCTCTATGCTGAAGCTTTCTTT. The chain joins TRBV19 to TRBJ1-1; D possibly corresponds to TRBD1 (6 bases). Trimming cost V 7 bases and J 6 bases, with 24 bases left between them. CDR3 length: 16 residues. Germline lookup yields CDR1 LNHDA and CDR2 SQIVND (reference sequence).